This T cell receptor beta chain was recovered during a study of cytomegalovirus exposure and HLA in healthy donors. Profiling relied on immunoSEQ multiplex PCR, and the TCRdb table lists in-frame clones only, not all of them. The table lists 90,000 to 130,000 clones, about nine tenths of them singletons. The CDR3 spans 14 residues. CDR1 SEHNR and CDR2 FQNEAQ come from the germline V gene (reference sequence). The V and J ends lost 1 base and 8 bases, in that order; junction bases with no gene match: 2. The TCR sequence derives from a woman aged 18-29 years in good health and CMV-seronegative. The sequenced sample consisted of PBMCs. The V gene is TRBV7-9, the J gene TRBJ1-4, with 9 nucleotides matching TRBD1. The CDR3 coding sequence is TGTGCCAGCAGCTTAGGGACAGGGGTGGAAAAACTGTTTTTT. Its translation is CASSLGTGVEKLFF.